The entry that follows covers one T cell receptor (beta chain) sequence. Its antigen is unidentified. The sample is drawn from a study of shared clonotypes between healthy human individuals. As for the study in general: A couple of women and a few men aged 18 to 49 served as donors. Whole-study findings and limits: In contrast to clonotypes shared by all four donors, non-shared clonotypes had lower generation probabilities. When naive CD4 clonotypes were compared across a few donors, about 4.8% were shared.

The assay used deep level. Sequenced by immunoSEQ multiplex PCR; TCRdb stores in-frame clones only, minus some. The table records roughly 2 million clones, around 95% of them present only once. The sequencing input was naive CD4+ T cells sorted from blood. As for subset: CD45RA+ positively selected. This sequence was found in a man younger than 30 in good health.

CDR3 protein: CASSDSASPLHF. CDR3 DNA sequence: TGTGCCAGCAGTGACAGCGCGTCACCCCTCCACTTT. The chain links TRBV6-1 to TRBJ1-6; D remains unclear. Trimming removed 3 bases from V and 10 bases from J, with 7 bases in between. The germline V gene encodes CDR1 MNHNS and CDR2 SASEGT. CDR3 length: 12 amino acids.